This TCR beta chain was captured by sequencing in a study of monozygotic twins with inflammatory bowel disease (dated by TCRdb to between 2017 and 2020). Context from the whole study: The full study comprised some 30 monozygotic twin pairs: nine German pairs (four IBD-concordant, five IBD-discordant) and 19 IBD-discordant Danish pairs. Within discordant pairs, disease-associated traits were sought mainly by comparing IBD patients with their genetically identical healthy co-twins. Each individual had, on average, about 151 000 unique TCRalpha sequences and 181 000 unique TCRbeta sequences available for analysis.

The library came from 5' RACE. For each TCR library, roughly 3,600 ng of total RNA was used. For each sample, cDNA was synthesized in eight separate reactions using SMARTScribe reverse transcriptase. During cDNA synthesis, template switching introduced unique molecular identifiers that contained a 6-nucleotide sample barcode. TCRalpha and TCRbeta cDNA was amplified by two nested PCRs of approximately 16 and 10 cycles, with bead purification after each PCR. Before amplification, the cDNA was treated with uracil DNA-glycosylase and purified using the QIAquick PCR purification kit. The second PCR added Illumina TruSeq-compatible adapters along with sample-specific barcodes. TapeStation and Qubit were used to check library quality and concentration, and 4.5 to 6.5 ng of each library was pooled. Sequencing of the pooled libraries was done on an Illumina HiSeq2500 single-index Rapid Run using custom sequencing primers and 2 x 100 bp reads. Per the original workflow: PCR and sequencing errors were corrected by UMI-based consensus assembly using MiGEC version 1.2.6. MiXCR version 2.1.1 was used for V(D)J alignment, clonotype assembly and CDR3 extraction. To normalise gene usage, clonotype sharing and MAIT/NKT TCR abundance, the top 1000, 10 000 and 20 000 clonotypes in each sample were analysed. Diversity was computed as the inverse Simpson index with the vegan R package after downsampling to 27 000 UMIs. Paired Mann-Whitney U tests were applied to discordant twin pairs, with Benjamini-Hochberg correction for multiple testing. TCRdb reprocessed the reads, and each CDR3 protein sequence is entered once, without DNA. These V and J calls are TCRdb output, not the study's own analysis. The sample table gives approximately 120,000 distinct CDR3 sequences. The ten largest clones take up around 11% of the sample.

Study-level results and caveats: Distinction between different T cell subtypes could not be achieved in the analysis. IBD patients shared fewer clonotypes with other individuals than healthy twins did, most markedly in patients showing signs of disease activity. The results gave no support for a single strong signal or clonotype linked to IBD. No difference in repertoire similarity was observed between concordant and discordant twins, possibly owing to limited statistical power. Background noise and inter-individual variability may have been introduced into the repertoires by the differing immunosuppressive treatments among patients. A decrease in TCRbeta repertoire diversity, as measured by inverse Simpson index, was observed in IBD patients compared with their healthy co-twins.

From each donor, a roughly 2.5 ml peripheral blood sample was drawn into PAXgene tubes and stored at -80 degrees C. Without any T cell sorting, total RNA was extracted from whole blood using the PAXgene blood miRNA kit on an automated QIAcube. Peripheral blood from monozygotic twin pairs, either concordant or discordant for inflammatory bowel disease, underwent deep TCRalpha and TCRbeta repertoire profiling that used unique molecular barcoding. For every twin pair, smoking habits were documented, and each individual was categorised as a current, former or never smoker. In regard to this clonotype: The specificity of this receptor is unknown.

According to the germline V gene, CDR1 reads LGHNT and CDR2 reads FRNRAP. The CDR3 sequence holds 16 residues, the cysteine and phenylalanine included. This entry has no DNA. This TCR derives from a human donor with ulcerative colitis or Crohn's disease, or a healthy co-twin of an affected twin (not recorded which). Sequences were obtained from blood. This sequence uses TRBV12-5 and TRBJ2-1; the TCRdb D gene call, TRBD1, has no DNA to confirm it. This receptor carries the CDR3 CASGLPRVTQGGEQFF. The entire variable domain, with the stretches around the CDR3 drawn from the reference TRBV12-5 and TRBJ2-1 proteins, is DARVTQTPRHKVTEMGQEVTMRCQPILGHNTVFWYRQTMMQGLELLAYFRNRAPLDDSGMPKDRFSAEMPDATLATLKIQPSEPRDSAVYFCASGLPRVTQGGEQFFGPGTRLTVL.